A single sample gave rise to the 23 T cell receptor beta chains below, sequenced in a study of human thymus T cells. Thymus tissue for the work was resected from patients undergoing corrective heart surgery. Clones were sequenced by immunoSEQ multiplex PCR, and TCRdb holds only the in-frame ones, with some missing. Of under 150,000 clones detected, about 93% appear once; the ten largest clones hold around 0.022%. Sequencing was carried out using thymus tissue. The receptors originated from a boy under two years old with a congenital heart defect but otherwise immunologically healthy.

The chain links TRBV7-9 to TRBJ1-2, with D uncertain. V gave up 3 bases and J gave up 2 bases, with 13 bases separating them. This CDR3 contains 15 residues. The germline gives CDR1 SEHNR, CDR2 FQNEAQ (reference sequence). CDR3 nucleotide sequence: TGTGCCAGCAGCTTTATGGAGGCGGGAAACTATGGCTACACCTTC. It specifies CASSFMEAGNYGYTF.

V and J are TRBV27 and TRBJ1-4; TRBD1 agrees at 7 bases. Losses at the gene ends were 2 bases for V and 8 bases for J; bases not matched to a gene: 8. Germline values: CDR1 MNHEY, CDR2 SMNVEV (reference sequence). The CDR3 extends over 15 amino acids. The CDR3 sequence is CASSLKARGREKLFF. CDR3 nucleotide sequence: TGTGCCAGCAGTTTAAAGGCCAGGGGGAGAGAAAAACTGTTTTTT. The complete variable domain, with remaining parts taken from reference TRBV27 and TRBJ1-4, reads EAQVTQNPRYLITVTGKKLTVTCSQNMNHEYMSWYRQDPGLGLRQIYYSMNVEVTDKGDVPEGYKVSRKEKRNFPLILESPSPNQTSLYFCASSLKARGREKLFFGSGTQLSVL.

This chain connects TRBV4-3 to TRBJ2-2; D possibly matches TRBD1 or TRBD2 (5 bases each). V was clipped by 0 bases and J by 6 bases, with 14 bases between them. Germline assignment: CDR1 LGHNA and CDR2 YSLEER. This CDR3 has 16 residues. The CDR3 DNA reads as TGCGCCAGCAGCCAAGAGAAGCGGTGGGGCGCCGGGGAGCTGTTTTTT. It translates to CASSQEKRWGAGELFF.

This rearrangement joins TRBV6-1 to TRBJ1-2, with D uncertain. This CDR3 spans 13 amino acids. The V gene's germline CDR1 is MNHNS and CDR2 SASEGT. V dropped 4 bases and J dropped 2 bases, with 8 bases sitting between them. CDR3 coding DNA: TGTGCCAGCAGTGGACCCCGCAACTATGGCTACACCTTC. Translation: CASSGPRNYGYTF.

The CDR3 DNA is TGTGCCAGCCGCCTCGCTACAGGTTCCTACGAGCAGTACTTC. Its translation is CASRLATGSYEQYF. V usage is TRBV6-1 and J usage is TRBJ2-7; possible D gene TRBD1, 5 bases. Trimming took 8 bases from V and 1 from J, leaving 15 bases between them. The CDR3 is 14 residues long. Germline loops: CDR1 MNHNS, CDR2 SASEGT.

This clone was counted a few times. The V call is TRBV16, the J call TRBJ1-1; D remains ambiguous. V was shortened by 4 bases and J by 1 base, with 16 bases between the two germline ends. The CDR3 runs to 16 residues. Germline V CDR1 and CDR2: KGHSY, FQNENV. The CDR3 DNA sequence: TGTGCCAGCAGCCTCGGGCCCAGAGAGAGGAACACTGAAGCTTTCTTT. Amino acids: CASSLGPRERNTEAFF.

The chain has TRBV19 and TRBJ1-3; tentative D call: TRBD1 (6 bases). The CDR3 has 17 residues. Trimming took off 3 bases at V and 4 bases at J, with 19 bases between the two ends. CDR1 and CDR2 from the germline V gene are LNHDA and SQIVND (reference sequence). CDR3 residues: CASSMKGTTVAGNTIYF. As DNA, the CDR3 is TGTGCCAGTAGTATGAAAGGGACAACGGTCGCGGGAAACACCATATATTTT.

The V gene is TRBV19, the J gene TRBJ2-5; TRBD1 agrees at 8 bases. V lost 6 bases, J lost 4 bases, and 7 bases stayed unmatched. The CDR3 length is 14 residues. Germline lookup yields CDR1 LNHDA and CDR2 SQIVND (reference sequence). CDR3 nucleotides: TGTGCCAGTAGGCCTTACGGACAGGGAGAGACCCAGTACTTC. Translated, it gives CASRPYGQGETQYF.

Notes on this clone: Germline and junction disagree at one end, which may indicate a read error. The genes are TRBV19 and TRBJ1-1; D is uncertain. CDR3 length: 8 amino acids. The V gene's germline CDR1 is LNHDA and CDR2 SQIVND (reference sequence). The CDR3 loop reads CASSIGIF. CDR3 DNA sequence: TGTGCCAGTAGTATTGGGATCTTT.

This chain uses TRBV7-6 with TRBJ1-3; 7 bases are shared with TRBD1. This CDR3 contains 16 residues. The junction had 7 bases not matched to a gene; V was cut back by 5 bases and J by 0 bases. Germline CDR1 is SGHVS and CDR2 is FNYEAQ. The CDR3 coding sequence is TGTGCCAGCAGCGCCCGACAGGGTCACTCTGGAAACACCATATATTTT. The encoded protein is CASSARQGHSGNTIYF. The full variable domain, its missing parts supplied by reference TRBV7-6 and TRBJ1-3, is GAGVSQSPRYKVTKRGQDVALRCDPISGHVSLYWYRQALGQGPEFLTYFNYEAQQDKSGLPNDRFSAERPEGSISTLTIQRTEQRDSAMYRCASSARQGHSGNTIYFGEGSWLTVV.

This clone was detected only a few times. The CDR3 here is CASSLVGQPQHF. The CDR3 nucleotides read TGTGCCAGCAGCTTGGTGGGTCAGCCCCAGCATTTT. The rearrangement uses TRBV5-6 and TRBJ1-5; D is unresolved. Germline V gives CDR1 SGHDT, CDR2 YYEEEE. This CDR3 region has 12 residues. V lost 0 bases and J 6 bases, leaving 4 bases between the germline ends.

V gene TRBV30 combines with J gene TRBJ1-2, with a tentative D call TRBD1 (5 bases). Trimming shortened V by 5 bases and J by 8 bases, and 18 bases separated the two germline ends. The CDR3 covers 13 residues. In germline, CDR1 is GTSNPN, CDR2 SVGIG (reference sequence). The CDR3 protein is CAWVIKGLRGYTF. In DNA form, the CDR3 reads TGTGCCTGGGTCATAAAGGGGCTTCGGGGCTACACCTTC.

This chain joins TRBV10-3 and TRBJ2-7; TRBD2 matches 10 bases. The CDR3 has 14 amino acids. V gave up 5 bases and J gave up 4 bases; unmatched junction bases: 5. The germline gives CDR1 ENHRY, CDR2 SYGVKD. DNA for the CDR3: TGTGCCATCAGTCCCGGGACTAGCGTGTACGAGCAGTACTTC. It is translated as CAISPGTSVYEQYF.

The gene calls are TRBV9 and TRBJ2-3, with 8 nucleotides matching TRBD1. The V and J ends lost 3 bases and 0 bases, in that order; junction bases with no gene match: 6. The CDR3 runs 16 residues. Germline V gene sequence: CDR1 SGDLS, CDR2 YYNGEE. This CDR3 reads CASSGRQGPSTDTQYF. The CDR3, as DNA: TGTGCCAGCAGCGGCCGACAGGGGCCTAGCACAGATACGCAGTATTTT.

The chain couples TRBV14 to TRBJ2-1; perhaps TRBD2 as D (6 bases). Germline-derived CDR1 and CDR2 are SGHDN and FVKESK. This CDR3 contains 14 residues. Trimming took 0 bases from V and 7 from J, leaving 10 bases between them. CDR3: CASSQEEGRNEQFF. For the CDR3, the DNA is TGTGCCAGCAGCCAAGAGGAGGGGAGAAATGAGCAGTTCTTC.

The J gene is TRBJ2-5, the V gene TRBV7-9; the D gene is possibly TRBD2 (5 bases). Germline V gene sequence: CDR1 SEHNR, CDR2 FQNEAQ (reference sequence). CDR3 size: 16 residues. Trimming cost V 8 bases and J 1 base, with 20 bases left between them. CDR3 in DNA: TGTGCCAGCCGCACACACGGGCGGGCTCCCCAAGAGACCCAGTACTTC. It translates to CASRTHGRAPQETQYF. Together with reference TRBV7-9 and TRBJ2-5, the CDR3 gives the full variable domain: DTGVSQNPRHKITKRGQNVTFRCDPISEHNRLYWYRQTLGQGPEFLTYFQNEAQLEKSRLLSDRFSAERPKGSFSTLEIQRTEQGDSAMYLCASRTHGRAPQETQYFGPGTRLLVL.

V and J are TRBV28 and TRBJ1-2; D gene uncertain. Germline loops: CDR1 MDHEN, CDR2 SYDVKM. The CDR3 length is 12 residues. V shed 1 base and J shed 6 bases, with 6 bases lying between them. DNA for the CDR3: TGTGCCAGCAGTTTATATATGGATGGCTACACCTTC. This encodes CASSLYMDGYTF.

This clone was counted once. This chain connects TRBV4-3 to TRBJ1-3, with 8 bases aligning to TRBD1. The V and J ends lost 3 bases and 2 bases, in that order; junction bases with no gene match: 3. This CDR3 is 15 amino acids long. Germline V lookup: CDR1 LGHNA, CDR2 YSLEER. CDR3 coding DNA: TGCGCCAGCAGCCAGATGGACAGGGCTGGAAACACCATATATTTT. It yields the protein CASSQMDRAGNTIYF.

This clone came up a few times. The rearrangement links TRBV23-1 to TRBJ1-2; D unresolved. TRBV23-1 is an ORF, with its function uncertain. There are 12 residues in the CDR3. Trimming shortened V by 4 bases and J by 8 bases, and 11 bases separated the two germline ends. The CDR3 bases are TGCGCCAGCAGTCTGAGCGGCGGCGGCTACACCTTC. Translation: CASSLSGGGYTF.

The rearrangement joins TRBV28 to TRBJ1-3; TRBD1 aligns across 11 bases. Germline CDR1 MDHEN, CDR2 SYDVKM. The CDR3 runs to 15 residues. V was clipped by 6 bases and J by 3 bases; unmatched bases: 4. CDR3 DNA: TGTGCCAGCAGCCGGACAGGGGGCATTGGAAACACCATATATTTT. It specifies CASSRTGGIGNTIYF.

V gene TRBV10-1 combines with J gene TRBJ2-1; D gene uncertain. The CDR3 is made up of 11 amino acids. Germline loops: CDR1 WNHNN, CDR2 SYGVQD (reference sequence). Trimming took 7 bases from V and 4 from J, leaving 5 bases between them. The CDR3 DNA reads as TGCGCCAGCACCGGGTACAATGAGCAGTTCTTC. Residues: CASTGYNEQFF.

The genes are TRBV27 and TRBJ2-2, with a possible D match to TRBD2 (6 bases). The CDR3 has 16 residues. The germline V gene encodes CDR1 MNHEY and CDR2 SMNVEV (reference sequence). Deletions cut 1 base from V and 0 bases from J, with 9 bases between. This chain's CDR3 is CASSLYWTTNTGELFF. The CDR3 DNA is TGTGCCAGCAGTTTATATTGGACTACGAACACCGGGGAGCTGTTTTTT.

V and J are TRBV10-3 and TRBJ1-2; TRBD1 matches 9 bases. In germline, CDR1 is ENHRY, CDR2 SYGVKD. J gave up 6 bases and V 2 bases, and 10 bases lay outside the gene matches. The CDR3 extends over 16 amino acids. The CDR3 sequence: CAISEGGDRAKDGYTF. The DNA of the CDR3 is TGTGCCATCAGTGAGGGGGGGGACAGGGCTAAGGATGGCTACACCTTC.